This record concerns one T cell receptor beta chain sequence. This clone has only one observation. Its antigen is still unknown. There are no base qualities to consult, and no much larger clone falls within one base. The CDR3 has 13 amino acids, counting the end cysteine and phenylalanine. Kept here is only the CDR3 DNA, which spans 39 bases and is read in frame from base 1. The germline V end is reduced by 4 bases and the J end by 1 base; junction bases left unmatched: 0. CDR1 is given as GTSNPN and CDR2 as SVGIG, both from the germline V gene (reference sequence). Libraries were prepared through the immunoSEQ multiplex PCR assay. TCRdb stores this immuneACCESS table with in-frame sequences only. Part of the clones is absent; in the studies checked, under half of the shortfall reflects unresolved V genes, and no reason is known for the rest. This sample comprises under 110,000 clones, approximately 90% of them detected only once. The ten largest clones capture around 1.5% of the sample.

These data belong to a study of T cell changes during pregnancy in multiple sclerosis (dated 2019 in TCRdb). For context, the study as a whole: The study looked at changes in the T cell repertoire across pregnancy in women with multiple sclerosis.

The clonotype was recovered from a female donor with multiple sclerosis, enrolled in a pregnancy study. The rearranged chain carries TRBV30 and TRBJ2-3; 9 of the junction bases match TRBD2. The sequencing here drew on peripheral blood, taken after pregnancy. In nucleotide form, the sequence is TGTGCCTGGACTAGCGGGGGCACAGATACGCAGTATTTT. It encodes CAWTSGGTDTQYF. Reference TRBV30 and TRBJ2-3 proteins supply the regions before and after the CDR3; the full variable domain is: SQTIHQWPATLVQPVGSPLSLECTVEGTSNPNLYWYRQAAGRGLQLLFYSVGIGQISSEVPQNLSASRPQDRQFILSSKKLLLSDSGFYLCAWTSGGTDTQYFGPGTRLTVL.